This T cell receptor beta chain stems from a study of blood T cell repertoires in COVID-19. Whole-study context: Sources were T cells, B-cell-depleted T cells, or PBMCs; the material itself was cDNA or gDNA.

Original data processing: It was from reference gene primer amplification that nucleated cell counts were estimated. Assay: immunoSEQ multiplex PCR; the TCRdb copy retains only in-frame clones and omits some. The DNA gave D and trimming, while V, J and clone size come from that table. In the table there are 15,000 to 20,000 clones, about four fifths of which are singletons. The CDR3 covers 17 residues. J was trimmed by 4 bases and V by 2 bases; bases with no gene match: 7. The germline V gene encodes CDR1 MNHEY and CDR2 SMNVEV (reference sequence). This clone was picked up one time. Specimen: peripheral blood. The origin of this receptor is a man aged 35-49 years with active or convalescent COVID-19. The chain recombines TRBV27 with TRBJ2-1, with 11 bases fitting TRBD2. CDR3 in amino acids: CASSLDGLAGDYNEQFF. Written as DNA, the CDR3 is TGTGCCAGCAGTTTAGACGGACTAGCGGGCGATTACAATGAGCAGTTCTTC.